This TCR beta chain was observed in a study of blood T cell repertoires in COVID-19. In Seattle, patients joined the study during active infection and were tracked longitudinally. The CDR3 runs to 15 residues. J gave up 0 bases and V 6 bases, and 8 bases lay outside the gene matches. Germline assignment: CDR1 MNHEY and CDR2 SVGAGI. Measured with immunoSEQ multiplex PCR; TCRdb has only the in-frame clones, and not every one. The sample consists of fewer than 700,000 clones, 70% to 90% of them appearing once. This sequence originates from a woman aged 50 to 60 with COVID-19, enrolled during active disease. The sequencing sample was made of peripheral blood. This rearrangement joins TRBV6-5 to TRBJ2-7, with 7 bases aligning to TRBD1. The CDR3 sequence is CASRQPGQYSYEQYF. In nucleotides, the CDR3 is TGTGCCAGCAGACAACCGGGACAGTACTCCTACGAGCAGTACTTC.